This TCR beta chain comes out of a study of early T cells in non-severe SARS-CoV-2 infection. Study context: Bulk RNA taken from unsorted whole blood was sequenced, leaving chains unpaired.

The TCR library protocol attached unique molecular identifiers to the individual cDNA molecules. One entry per CDR3 protein results from TCRdb running MiXCR on the 5' RACE reads. Seen here are tens of thousands of distinct CDR3 sequences, about 6.4% observed once, and the top ten hold approximately 6.3%. Study conclusions and caveats: Anti-spike CD8 responses were favored in VDJdb matching, and private and CD4 specificities were missed.

Points on this clonotype: Its cognate antigen is unknown.

The V gene lost 0 bases and the J gene lost 5 bases, with 8 bases spanning the gap. CDR3 size: 13 residues. Germline assignment: CDR1 SGDLS and CDR2 YYNGEE. The chain links TRBV9 to TRBJ2-5; tentative D call: TRBD1 (5 bases). The sample was whole blood, taken at baseline. This TCR was sampled from an adult who was a healthcare worker with PCR-confirmed SARS-CoV-2 infection or an uninfected control (not recorded which). CDR3 DNA sequence: TGTGCCAGCAGCGTAGGTGGGGCGGAGACCCAGTACTTC. It codes for CASSVGGAETQYF.